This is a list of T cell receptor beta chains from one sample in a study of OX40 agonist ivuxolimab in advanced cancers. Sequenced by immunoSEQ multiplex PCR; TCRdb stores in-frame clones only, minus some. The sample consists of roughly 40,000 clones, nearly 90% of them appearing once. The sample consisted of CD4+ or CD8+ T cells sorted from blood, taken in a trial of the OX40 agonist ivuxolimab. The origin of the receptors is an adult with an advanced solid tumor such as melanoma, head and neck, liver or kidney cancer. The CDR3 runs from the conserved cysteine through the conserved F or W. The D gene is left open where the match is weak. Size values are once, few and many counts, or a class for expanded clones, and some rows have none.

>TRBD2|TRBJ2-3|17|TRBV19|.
TGTGCCAGTACCCGCAGACTAGCGGGAGGGCGCACAGATACGCAGTATTTT
CASTRRLAGGRTDTQYF
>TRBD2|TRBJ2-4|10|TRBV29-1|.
TGCAGCGCGGGGGGGAACATTCAGTACTTC
CSAGGNIQYF
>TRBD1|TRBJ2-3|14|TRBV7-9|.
TGTGCCAGCAGCGAAGGACAGGTTGGGGATACGCAGTATTTT
CASSEGQVGDTQYF
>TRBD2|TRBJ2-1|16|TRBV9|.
TGTGCCAGCAGCGTAGTGGGTGCTAGCGGGAATAATGAGCAGTTCTTC
CASSVVGASGNNEQFF
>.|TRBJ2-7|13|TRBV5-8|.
TGTGCCAGCAGCTTGAAGGGACACTACGAGCAGTACTTC
CASSLKGHYEQYF
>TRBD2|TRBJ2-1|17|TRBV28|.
TGTGCCAGCAGCGCAGGGACTAGCGGGAGGTACTACAATGAGCAGTTCTTC
CASSAGTSGRYYNEQFF
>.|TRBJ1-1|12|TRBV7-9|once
TGTGCCAGCAGCTTTCTTGGGAGTGAAGCTTTCTTT
CASSFLGSEAFF
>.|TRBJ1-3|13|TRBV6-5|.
TGTGCCAGCAGCCGGATAACTGGAAACACCATATATTTT
CASSRITGNTIYF
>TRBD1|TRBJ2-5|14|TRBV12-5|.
TGTGCTAGTAACTCCGGACAGGGGGAGGAGACCCAGTACTTC
CASNSGQGEETQYF
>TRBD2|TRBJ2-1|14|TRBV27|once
TGTGCCAGCAGTGTAGCGGGAGGGCCGGTAGGGCAGTTCTTC
CASSVAGGPVGQFF
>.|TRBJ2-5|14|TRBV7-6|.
TGTGCCAGCAGCCAAGGCAGGGTGGACGAGACCCAGTACTTC
CASSQGRVDETQYF
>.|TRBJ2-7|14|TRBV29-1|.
TGCAGCGTTAGTAATCCGGGACCTCCTTACGAGCAGTACTTC
CSVSNPGPPYEQYF
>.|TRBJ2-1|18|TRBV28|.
TGTGCCAGCAGTTTAGGAACAGGCCCACAGAGCTCCTACAATGAGCAGTTCTTC
CASSLGTGPQSSYNEQFF
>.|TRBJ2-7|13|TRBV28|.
TGTGCCAGCAGTTTTCGGCCAGATCAGGAGCAGTACTTC
CASSFRPDQEQYF
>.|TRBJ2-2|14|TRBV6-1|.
TGTGCCAGCAGTGAGTTCAGGAACACCGGGGAGCTGTTTTTT
CASSEFRNTGELFF
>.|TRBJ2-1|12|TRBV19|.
TGTGCCAGTAGTATTTTGGACAATGAGCAGTTCTTC
CASSILDNEQFF
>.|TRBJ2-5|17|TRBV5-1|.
TGCGCCAGCAGCTTAAGTGTGTCTACCTCCTCTCAGGAGACCCAGTACTTC
CASSLSVSTSSQETQYF
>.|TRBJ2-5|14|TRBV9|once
TGTGCCAGCAGCGTAGGGACATACCAAGAGACCCAGTACTTC
CASSVGTYQETQYF
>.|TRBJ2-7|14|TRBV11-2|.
TGTGCCAGCAGCTCTTCGGACGGGATCGCCGAGCAGTACTTC
CASSSSDGIAEQYF
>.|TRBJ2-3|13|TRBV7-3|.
TGTGCCAGCAGCTTAACGTTGGGGTCGCCTCCCCTATTT
CASSLTLGSPPLF
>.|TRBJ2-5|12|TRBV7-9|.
TGTGCCAGCTCGACCCCCGTTGAGACCCAGTACTTC
CASSTPVETQYF
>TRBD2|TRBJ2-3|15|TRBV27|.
TGTGCCAGCAGTTTACGGCGGGAGCGGGCAGATACGCAGTATTTT
CASSLRRERADTQYF
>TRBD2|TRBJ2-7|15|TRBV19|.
TGTGCCAGTAGTCCGAGGCTAGCGGGAGCCTACGAGCAGTACTTC
CASSPRLAGAYEQYF
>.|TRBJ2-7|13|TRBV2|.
TGTGCCAGCACCCTGATGGGTAGCTACGAGCAGTACTTC
CASTLMGSYEQYF